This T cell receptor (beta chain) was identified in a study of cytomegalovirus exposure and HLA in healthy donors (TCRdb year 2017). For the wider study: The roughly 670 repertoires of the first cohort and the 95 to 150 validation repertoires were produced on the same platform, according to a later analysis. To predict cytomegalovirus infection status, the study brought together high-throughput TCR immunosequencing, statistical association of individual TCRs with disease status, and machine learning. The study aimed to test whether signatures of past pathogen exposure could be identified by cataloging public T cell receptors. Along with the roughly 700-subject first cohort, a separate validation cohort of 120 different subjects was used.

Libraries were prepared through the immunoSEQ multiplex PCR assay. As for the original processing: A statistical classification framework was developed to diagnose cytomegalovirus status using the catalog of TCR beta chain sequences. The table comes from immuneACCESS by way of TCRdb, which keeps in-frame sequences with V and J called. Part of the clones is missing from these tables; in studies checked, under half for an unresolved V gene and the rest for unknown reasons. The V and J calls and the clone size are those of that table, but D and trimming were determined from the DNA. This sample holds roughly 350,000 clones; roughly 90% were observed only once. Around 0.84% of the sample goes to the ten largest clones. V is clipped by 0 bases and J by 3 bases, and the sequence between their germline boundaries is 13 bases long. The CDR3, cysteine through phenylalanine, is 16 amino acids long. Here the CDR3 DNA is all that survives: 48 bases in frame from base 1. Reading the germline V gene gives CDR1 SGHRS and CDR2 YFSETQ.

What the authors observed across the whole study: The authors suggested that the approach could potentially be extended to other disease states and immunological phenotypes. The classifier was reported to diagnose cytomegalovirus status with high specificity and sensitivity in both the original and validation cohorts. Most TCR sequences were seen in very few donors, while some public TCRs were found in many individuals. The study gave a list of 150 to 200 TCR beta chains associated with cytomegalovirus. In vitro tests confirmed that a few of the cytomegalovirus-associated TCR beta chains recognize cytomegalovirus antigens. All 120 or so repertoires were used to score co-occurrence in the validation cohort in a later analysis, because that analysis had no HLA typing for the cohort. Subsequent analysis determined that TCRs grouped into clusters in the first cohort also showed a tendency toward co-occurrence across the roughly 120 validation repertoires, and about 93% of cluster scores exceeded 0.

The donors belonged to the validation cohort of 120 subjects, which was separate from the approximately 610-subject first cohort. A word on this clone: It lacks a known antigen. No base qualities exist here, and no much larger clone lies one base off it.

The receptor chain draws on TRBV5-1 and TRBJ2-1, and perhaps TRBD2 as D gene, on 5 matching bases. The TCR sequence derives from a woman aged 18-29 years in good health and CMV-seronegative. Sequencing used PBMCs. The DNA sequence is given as TGCGCCAGCAGCTTGGCTACTAGTATCCTCTACAATGAGCAGTTCTTC. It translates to CASSLATSILYNEQFF.